This TCR beta chain comes out of a study of cytomegalovirus exposure and HLA in healthy donors. The wider study: The roughly 110 validation repertoires matched the 650 to 850 first-cohort repertoires in platform, a later analysis reported.

To note about this clone: The antigen is not known.

The protocol was immunoSEQ multiplex PCR, while the TCRdb copy is restricted to in-frame clones and leaves out a portion. The table lists around 180,000 clones, around four fifths of them singletons. V lost 5 bases, J lost 3 bases, and 4 bases stayed unmatched. There are 14 residues in the CDR3. Germline CDR1 MNHEY, CDR2 SVGAGI. The donors were members of the validation cohort comprising some 120 subjects, separate from the approximately 700-subject first cohort. Study findings and constraints: Altogether, some 170 TCR beta chains were recorded as cytomegalovirus-associated. Accounts indicate the classifier identified cytomegalovirus status with strong specificity and sensitivity.

The specimen was PBMCs. The sequence came from a man aged 18 to 29 in good health and CMV-seropositive. The chain links TRBV6-5 to TRBJ2-3, with 8 bases aligning to TRBD1. The CDR3 DNA sequence: TGTGCCAGCAGTCGAGGACAGGGAACAGATACGCAGTATTTT. Encoded protein: CASSRGQGTDTQYF.